Following are 6 T cell receptor beta chains from one sample sequenced in a study of T cells in Graves' hyperthyroidism and ophthalmopathy. From RNA transcripts, TCR beta CDR3 regions were amplified. A set of HTBI primers served as the primers for a first-round RT-PCR of the TCR CDR3. From the multiplex PCR reads, TCRdb called clonotypes with MiXCR, one entry per CDR3 protein. The sample has about 420,000 distinct CDR3 sequences; 12% to 15% are singletons. The specimen sequenced was blood. These TCRs come from a woman between 18 and 30 years old with Graves' hyperthyroidism.

This clonotype was seen many times. The rearrangement uses TRBV6-1 and TRBJ1-1; D ambiguous. Germline CDR1 and CDR2: MNHNS and SASEGT. The germline V and J ends were trimmed by 3 bases and 1 base, with 15 bases remaining between them. The CDR3 contains 16 residues. CDR3 nucleotides: TGTGCCAGCAGTGAGCGGCAGGTGAATTCGAACACTGAAGCTTTCTTT. This translates into CASSERQVNSNTEAFF.

This clonotype was found many times. V gene TRBV11-2 combines with J gene TRBJ1-2; TRBD1 aligns across 7 bases. The CDR3 is 15 residues long. Germline trimming cut 0 bases from V and 3 bases from J; bases unmatched to any gene: 4. Germline V gives CDR1 SGHAT, CDR2 FQNNGV. CDR3 nucleotide sequence: TGTGCCAGCAGCTTAGAGCCAGGGGGTCACTATGGCTACACCTTC. It translates to CASSLEPGGHYGYTF.

At least ten counts were recorded for this clonotype. The chain has TRBV2 and TRBJ2-3, with D possibly being TRBD2 (6 bases). This CDR3 comprises 16 residues. Between the trimmed V and J ends, which lost 5 bases and 4 bases, there was a span of 19 bases. Germline V lookup: CDR1 SNHLY, CDR2 FYNNEI. The chain's CDR3 is CASSILGRLVADTQYF. The CDR3 region has the DNA TGTGCCAGCAGTATCTTGGGGAGACTAGTCGCAGATACGCAGTATTTT.

Many counts were recorded for this clonotype. The genes are TRBV4-3 and TRBJ1-1; weak D call: TRBD1 (6 bases). V lost 0 bases and J lost 5, with 16 bases in between. Germline CDR1 reads LGHNA; CDR2 reads YSLEER. The CDR3 covers 16 residues. This CDR3 is CASSQDRAGARTEAFF. The CDR3, as DNA: TGCGCCAGCAGCCAAGATCGTGCAGGGGCTCGGACTGAAGCTTTCTTT.

The chain is built from TRBV6-1 and TRBJ2-1; unclear D gene. The CDR3 totals 15 residues. Per germline, CDR1 MNHNS and CDR2 SASEGT. Trimming stripped 6 bases from V and 0 bases from J, with 12 bases between. CDR3 residues: CASSPSWSSYNEQFF. CDR3 nucleotides: TGTGCCAGCAGCCCCTCTTGGAGCTCCTACAATGAGCAGTTCTTC.

This clonotype has ten or more counts. This chain links TRBV2 with TRBJ2-3; TRBD1 or TRBD2 may be the D gene (5 bases each). Germline-derived CDR1 and CDR2 are SNHLY and FYNNEI. V lost 6 bases, J lost 2 bases, and 12 bases lay in between. The CDR3 runs to 14 residues. CDR3 in amino acids: CASRPGTNTDTQYF. The CDR3 nucleotides read TGTGCCAGCAGACCCGGGACCAACACAGATACGCAGTATTTT.